Listed here are 12 T cell receptor beta chains from one sample, sequenced in a study of response to subunit inactivated influenza vaccine listed by TCRdb under 2018. Receptor libraries were prepared by RT-PCR. The reads were generated on an Illumina HiSeq 2500. TCRdb cleaned the public reads at Q25 with fastp, built clones with MiXCR and kept in-frame beta chains. Rows with a matching CDR3 protein are joined into one entry that keeps the most common DNA and genes. The sample profile shows approximately 530,000 distinct CDR3 sequences; 7.6% of them were found once. Jointly, the top ten make up 10% to 15% of the sample. Sequences were derived from PBMCs from blood, sampled less than 30 months after vaccination. The source of these receptors is a man aged 50-75 years who received an inactivated influenza vaccine. Donor details come from another sample of the same person, matched by shared clones.

This clonotype occurred a few times. The V call is TRBV9, the J call TRBJ1-2; 9 bases line up with TRBD1. Germline V gives CDR1 SGDLS, CDR2 YYNGEE. J lost 4 bases, V lost 3 bases, and 10 bases had no gene match. The CDR3 contains 16 residues. The CDR3 here is CASSAGTGKGSYGYTF. In nucleotides, the CDR3 is TGTGCCAGCAGCGCCGGGACAGGGAAGGGTAGCTATGGCTACACCTTC. Full variable domain (missing parts from reference TRBV9 and TRBJ1-2): DSGVTQTPKHLITATGQRVTLRCSPRSGDLSVYWYQQSLDQGLQFLIQYYNGEERAKGNILERFSAQQFPDLHSELNLSSLELGDSALYFCASSAGTGKGSYGYTFGSGTRLTVV.

This clonotype appeared a few times. This chain uses TRBV7-2 with TRBJ2-1; 9 bases are a match to TRBD2. Germline CDR1 and CDR2: SGHTA and FQGNSA. This CDR3 comprises 17 residues. J was trimmed by 0 bases and V by 3 bases; bases with no gene match: 6. In DNA form, the CDR3 reads TGTGCCAGCAGCTTTACCGCACTAGCGGGCTCCTACAATGAGCAGTTCTTC. Amino acid sequence: CASSFTALAGSYNEQFF.

Remarks on this clonotype: A junction boundary mismatches the germline segment, possibly from a read error. V gene TRBV5-1 combines with J gene TRBJ2-1; perhaps TRBD2 as D (6 bases). Germline V gives CDR1 SGHRS, CDR2 YFSETQ. This CDR3 comprises 14 residues. The CDR3 coding sequence is TGCGCCAGCAGCTTGAGTCAGGGAGGCAATAAGCAGTTCTTC. Its protein is CASSLSQGGNKQFF.

This clonotype was seen more than once but under ten times. This chain uses TRBV27 with TRBJ2-7; 7 bases align to TRBD2. The CDR3 has 15 residues. From germline, CDR1 is MNHEY and CDR2 SMNVEV (reference sequence). Trimming removed 9 bases from V and 2 bases from J; junction bases left unmatched: 13. This CDR3 reads CARAGREDPPYEQYF. The DNA of the CDR3 is TGTGCCAGAGCGGGTCGGGAGGACCCTCCCTACGAGCAGTACTTC.

This clonotype came up a few times. V is TRBV28 and J is TRBJ2-5; D gene ambiguous. V lost 5 bases and J 2 bases, leaving 9 bases between the germline ends. The V gene's germline CDR1 is MDHEN and CDR2 SYDVKM. The CDR3 is 13 amino acids. The CDR3 sequence: CASSTAPQETQYF. CDR3 bases: TGTGCCAGCAGTACTGCCCCACAAGAGACCCAGTACTTC.

This chain joins TRBV7-9 and TRBJ2-3; TRBD1 might be the D (5 bases). CDR3 length: 15 residues. CDR1 is SEHNR and CDR2 is FQNEAQ in the germline V gene (reference sequence). The V gene lost 3 bases and the J gene lost 4 bases, with 14 bases spanning the gap. The CDR3 DNA follows: TGTGCCAGCAGCTTTCGTGGGGCGAACGCAGATACGCAGTATTTT. This encodes CASSFRGANADTQYF.

This clonotype was seen only a few times. The chain is built from TRBV29-1 and TRBJ1-1, with D maybe TRBD1 (6 bases). Trimming removed 4 bases at V and 11 bases at J, with 23 bases between. The CDR3 runs to 14 residues. The germline V gene encodes CDR1 SQVTM and CDR2 ANQGSEA. The CDR3 loop reads CSVGLRVGARGAFF. The CDR3 DNA is TGCAGCGTTGGGCTCCGAGTGGGGGCCCGTGGCGCTTTCTTT.

The sample holds a few counts of this clonotype. The gene calls are TRBV7-2 and TRBJ2-1; tentatively, D is TRBD2 (5 bases). The germline V gene has CDR1 SGHTA and CDR2 FQGNSA. The CDR3 is made up of 12 amino acids. V was pared by 3 bases and J by 10 bases, with 10 bases between. The CDR3 nucleotides are TGTGCCAGCAGCTTTCCGGGATTCGAGCAGTTCTTC. It translates to CASSFPGFEQFF. The full variable domain, rest sourced from reference TRBV7-2 and TRBJ2-1, is GAGVSQSPSNKVTEKGKDVELRCDPISGHTALYWYRQSLGQGLEFLIYFQGNSAPDKSGLPSDRFSAERTGGSVSTLTIQRTQQEDSAVYLCASSFPGFEQFFGPGTRLTVL.

The table lists this clonotype with many counts. The rearrangement links TRBV5-1 to TRBJ2-7, with 7 positions matching TRBD1. CDR3 length equals 14 residues. Trimming took 4 bases from V and 6 from J; bases not matched to a gene: 10. Germline CDR1 is SGHRS and CDR2 is YFSETQ. CDR3: CASSPPGQVLEQYF. In nucleotides, the CDR3 is TGCGCCAGCAGCCCCCCCGGACAGGTTCTCGAGCAGTACTTC.

The rearrangement joins TRBV20-1 to TRBJ2-7, with 11 bases aligning to TRBD2. The V segment lost 6 bases and the J segment 4 bases; nucleotides outside the gene matches: 8. Germline CDR1 is DFQATT and CDR2 is SNEGSKA (reference sequence). This CDR3 spans 14 amino acids. CDR3 residues: CSAGRLAGGYEQYF. CDR3 nucleotide sequence: TGCAGTGCGGGTCGCCTAGCGGGAGGTTACGAGCAGTACTTC.

This clonotype was seen many times. This sequence joins TRBV12-3 or TRBV12-4 and TRBJ2-5; TRBD1 or TRBD2 may be the D gene (6 bases each). Trimming removed 3 bases at V and 4 bases at J, with 12 bases between. The CDR3 totals 14 residues. The CDR3 nucleotides read TGTGCCAGCAGTTTCGCCCGGGGGCGAGAGACCCAGTACTTC. This sequence encodes CASSFARGRETQYF.

There are a few counts of this clonotype. This chain joins TRBV30 and TRBJ2-5; no clear D. V was shortened by 0 bases and J by 5 bases, with 4 bases between the two germline ends. Germline CDR1 and CDR2: GTSNPN and SVGIG (reference sequence). The CDR3 runs 11 residues. As DNA, the CDR3 is TGTGCCTGGAGTGTAGGGGAGACCCAGTACTTC. It specifies CAWSVGETQYF. The full variable domain, with the rest looked up from reference TRBV30 and TRBJ2-5, is SQTIHQWPATLVQPVGSPLSLECTVEGTSNPNLYWYRQAAGRGLQLLFYSVGIGQISSEVPQNLSASRPQDRQFILSSKKLLLSDSGFYLCAWSVGETQYFGPGTRLLVL.